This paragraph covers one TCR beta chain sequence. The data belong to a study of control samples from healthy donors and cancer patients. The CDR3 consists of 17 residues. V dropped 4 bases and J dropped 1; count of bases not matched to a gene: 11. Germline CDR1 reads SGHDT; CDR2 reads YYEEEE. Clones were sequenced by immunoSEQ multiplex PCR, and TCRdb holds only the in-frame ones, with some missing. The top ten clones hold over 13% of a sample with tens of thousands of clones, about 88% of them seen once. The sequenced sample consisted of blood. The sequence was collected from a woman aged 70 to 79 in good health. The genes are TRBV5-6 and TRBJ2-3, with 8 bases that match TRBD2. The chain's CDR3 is CASSLPGGGTGTDTQYF. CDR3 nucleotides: TGTGCCAGCAGCCTTCCCGGGGGGGGGACTGGCACAGATACGCAGTATTTT.